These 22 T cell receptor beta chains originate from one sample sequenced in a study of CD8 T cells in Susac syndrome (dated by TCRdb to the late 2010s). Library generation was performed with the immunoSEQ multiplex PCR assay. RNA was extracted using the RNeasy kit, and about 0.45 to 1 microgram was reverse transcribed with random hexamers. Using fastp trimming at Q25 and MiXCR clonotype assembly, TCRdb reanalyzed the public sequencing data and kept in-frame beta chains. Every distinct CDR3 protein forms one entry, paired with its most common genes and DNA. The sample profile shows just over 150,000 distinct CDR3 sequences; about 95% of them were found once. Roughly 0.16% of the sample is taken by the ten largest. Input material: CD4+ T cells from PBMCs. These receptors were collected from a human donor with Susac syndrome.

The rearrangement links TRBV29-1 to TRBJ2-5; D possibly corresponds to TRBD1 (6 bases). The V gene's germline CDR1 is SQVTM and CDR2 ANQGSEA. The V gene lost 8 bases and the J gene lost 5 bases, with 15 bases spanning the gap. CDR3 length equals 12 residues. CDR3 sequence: CSTVGAWETQYF. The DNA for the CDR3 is TGCAGCACAGTGGGGGCCTGGGAGACCCAGTACTTC. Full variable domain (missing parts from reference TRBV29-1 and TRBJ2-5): SAVISQKPSRDICQRGTSLTIQCQVDSQVTMMFWYRQQPGQSLTLIATANQGSEATYESGFVIDKFPISRPNLTFSTLTVSNMSPEDSSIYLCSTVGAWETQYFGPGTRLLVL.

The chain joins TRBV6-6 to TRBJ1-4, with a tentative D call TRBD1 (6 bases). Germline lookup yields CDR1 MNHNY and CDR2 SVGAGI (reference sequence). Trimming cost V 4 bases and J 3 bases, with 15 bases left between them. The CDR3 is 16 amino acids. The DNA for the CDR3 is TGTGCCAGCAGTTCTTGGACAGAAGGGGCTAATGAAAAACTGTTTTTT. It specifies CASSSWTEGANEKLFF.

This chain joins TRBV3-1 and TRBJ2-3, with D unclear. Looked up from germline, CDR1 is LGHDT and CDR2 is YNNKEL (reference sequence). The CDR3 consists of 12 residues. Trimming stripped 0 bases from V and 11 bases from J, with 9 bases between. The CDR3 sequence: CASSQDFILQYF. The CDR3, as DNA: TGTGCCAGCAGCCAAGATTTTATCCTGCAGTATTTT.

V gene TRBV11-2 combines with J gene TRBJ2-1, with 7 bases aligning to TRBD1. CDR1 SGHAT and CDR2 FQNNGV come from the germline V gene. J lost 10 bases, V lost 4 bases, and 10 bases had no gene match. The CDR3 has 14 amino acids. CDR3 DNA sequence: TGTGCCAGCAGCTCCCTCCAGGGGGAGAGGGAGCAGTTCTTC. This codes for CASSSLQGEREQFF.

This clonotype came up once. The CDR3, as DNA: TGTGCCACCAGTGATGGCGGACTCACAGATACGCAGTATTTT. Its protein is CATSDGGLTDTQYF. The V gene is TRBV24-1, the J gene TRBJ2-3; tentatively, D is TRBD2 (5 bases). The V end lost 3 bases, the J end lost 2 bases, and 8 bases lay between the germline ends. The germline V gene has CDR1 KGHDR and CDR2 SFDVKD. This CDR3 contains 14 residues.

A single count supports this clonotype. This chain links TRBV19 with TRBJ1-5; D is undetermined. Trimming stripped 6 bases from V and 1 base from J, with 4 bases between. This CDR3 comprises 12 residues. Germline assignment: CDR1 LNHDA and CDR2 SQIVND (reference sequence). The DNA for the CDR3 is TGTGCCAGTAGATTCAGCAATCAGCCCCAGCATTTT. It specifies CASRFSNQPQHF.

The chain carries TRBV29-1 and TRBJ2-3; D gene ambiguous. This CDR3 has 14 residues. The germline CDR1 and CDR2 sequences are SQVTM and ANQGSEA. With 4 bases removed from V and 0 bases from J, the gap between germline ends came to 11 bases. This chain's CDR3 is CSVGSPPSTDTQYF. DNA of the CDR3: TGCAGCGTTGGTTCCCCACCTAGCACAGATACGCAGTATTTT.

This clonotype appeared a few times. Here the CDR3 DNA reads TGCGCCAGCAGCTTGGCGGCAGGGTCTCTCAATGAGCAGTTCTTC. Translated, it gives CASSLAAGSLNEQFF. The V gene is TRBV5-1, the J gene TRBJ2-1; D possibly corresponds to TRBD1 (5 bases). This CDR3 is 15 amino acids long. The germline V gene has CDR1 SGHRS and CDR2 YFSETQ. V was trimmed by 0 bases and J by 6 bases, leaving 13 bases between them. Filled out from reference TRBV5-1 and TRBJ2-1, the complete variable domain reads KAGVTQTPRYLIKTRGQQVTLSCSPISGHRSVSWYQQTPGQGLQFLFEYFSETQRNKGNFPGRFSGRQFSNSRSEMNVSTLELGDSALYLCASSLAAGSLNEQFFGPGTRLTVL.

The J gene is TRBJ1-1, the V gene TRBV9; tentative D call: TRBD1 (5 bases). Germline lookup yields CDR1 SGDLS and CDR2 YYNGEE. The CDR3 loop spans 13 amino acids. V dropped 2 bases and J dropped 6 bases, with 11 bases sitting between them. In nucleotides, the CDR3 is TGTGCCAGCAGCGTGGGGGGAGGGGCTGAAGCTTTCTTT. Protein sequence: CASSVGGGAEAFF.

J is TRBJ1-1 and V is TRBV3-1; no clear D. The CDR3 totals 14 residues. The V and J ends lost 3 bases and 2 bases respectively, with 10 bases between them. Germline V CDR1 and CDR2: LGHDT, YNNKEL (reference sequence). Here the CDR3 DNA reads TGTGCCAGCAGCCACCTCGGCGCCAACACTGAAGCTTTCTTT. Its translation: CASSHLGANTEAFF.

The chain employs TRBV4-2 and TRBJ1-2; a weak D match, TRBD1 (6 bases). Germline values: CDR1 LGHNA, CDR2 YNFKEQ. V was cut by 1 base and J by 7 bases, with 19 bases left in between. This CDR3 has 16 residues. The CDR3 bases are TGTGCCAGCAGCCAAGGATCACAGGGAAGGGCCGGTGGCTACACCTTC. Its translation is CASSQGSQGRAGGYTF.

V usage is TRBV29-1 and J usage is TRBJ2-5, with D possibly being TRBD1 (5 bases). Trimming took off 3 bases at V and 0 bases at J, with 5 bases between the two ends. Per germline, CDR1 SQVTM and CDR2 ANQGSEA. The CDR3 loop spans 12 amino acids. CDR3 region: CSVDRDQETQYF. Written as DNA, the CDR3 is TGCAGCGTTGACAGGGACCAAGAGACCCAGTACTTC.

CDR3 amino acids: CASTIAEETQYF. For the CDR3, the DNA is TGTGCCAGCACCATAGCAGAAGAGACCCAGTACTTC. J is TRBJ2-5 and V is TRBV16; D gene uncertain. The germline V gene has CDR1 KGHSY and CDR2 FQNENV. Trimming stripped 7 bases from V and 3 bases from J, with 9 bases between. This CDR3 has 12 amino acids.

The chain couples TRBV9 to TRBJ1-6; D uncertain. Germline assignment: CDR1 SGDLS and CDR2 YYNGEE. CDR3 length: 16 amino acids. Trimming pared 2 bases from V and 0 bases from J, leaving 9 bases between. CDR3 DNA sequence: TGTGCCAGCAGCGTCGCCCCGAGCTCCTATAATTCACCCCTCCACTTT. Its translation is CASSVAPSSYNSPLHF. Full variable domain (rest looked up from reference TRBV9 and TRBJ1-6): DSGVTQTPKHLITATGQRVTLRCSPRSGDLSVYWYQQSLDQGLQFLIQYYNGEERAKGNILERFSAQQFPDLHSELNLSSLELGDSALYFCASSVAPSSYNSPLHFGNGTRLTVT.

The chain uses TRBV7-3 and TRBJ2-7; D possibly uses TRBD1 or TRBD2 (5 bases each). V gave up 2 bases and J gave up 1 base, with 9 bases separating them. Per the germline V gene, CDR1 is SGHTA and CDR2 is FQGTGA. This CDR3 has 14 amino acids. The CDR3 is CASSLGGWSYEQYF. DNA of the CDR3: TGTGCCAGCAGCTTAGGGGGATGGTCCTACGAGCAGTACTTC.

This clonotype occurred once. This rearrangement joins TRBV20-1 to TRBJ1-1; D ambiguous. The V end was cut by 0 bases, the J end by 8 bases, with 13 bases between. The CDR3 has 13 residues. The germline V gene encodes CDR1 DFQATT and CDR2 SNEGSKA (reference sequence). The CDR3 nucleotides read TGCAGTGCTAGAGATTTGGCTCCTCCCGAAGCTTTCTTT. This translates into CSARDLAPPEAFF.

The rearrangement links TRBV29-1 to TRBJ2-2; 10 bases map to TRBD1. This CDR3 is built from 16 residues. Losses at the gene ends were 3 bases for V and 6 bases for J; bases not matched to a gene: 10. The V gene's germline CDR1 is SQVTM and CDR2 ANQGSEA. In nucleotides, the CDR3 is TGCAGCGTTGATACCACCGGGACAGGGGAGCCCGGGGAGCTGTTTTTT. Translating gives CSVDTTGTGEPGELFF.

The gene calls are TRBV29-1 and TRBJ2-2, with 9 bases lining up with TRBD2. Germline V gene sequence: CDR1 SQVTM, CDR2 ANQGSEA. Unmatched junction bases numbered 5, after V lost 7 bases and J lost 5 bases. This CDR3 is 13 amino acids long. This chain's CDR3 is CSAAGGRTGELFF. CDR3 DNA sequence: TGCAGCGCTGCGGGGGGGCGAACCGGGGAGCTGTTTTTT.

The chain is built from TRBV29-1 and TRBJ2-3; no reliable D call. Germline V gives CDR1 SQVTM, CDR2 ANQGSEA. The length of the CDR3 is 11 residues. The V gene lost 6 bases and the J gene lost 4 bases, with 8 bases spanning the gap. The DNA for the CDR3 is TGCAGCGTCGCATCCCCAGATACGCAGTATTTT. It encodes CSVASPDTQYF.

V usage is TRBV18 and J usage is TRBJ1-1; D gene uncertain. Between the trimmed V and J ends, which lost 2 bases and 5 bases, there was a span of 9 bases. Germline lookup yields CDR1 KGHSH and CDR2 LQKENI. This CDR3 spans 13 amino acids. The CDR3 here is CASSPKRVTEAFF. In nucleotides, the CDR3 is TGTGCCAGCTCACCAAAAAGGGTTACTGAAGCTTTCTTT.

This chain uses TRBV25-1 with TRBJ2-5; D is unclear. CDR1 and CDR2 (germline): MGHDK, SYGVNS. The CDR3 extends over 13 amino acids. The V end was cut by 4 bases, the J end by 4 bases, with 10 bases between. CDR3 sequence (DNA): TGTGCCAGCAGTGGACTCTCCGGAGAGACCCAGTACTTC. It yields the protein CASSGLSGETQYF.

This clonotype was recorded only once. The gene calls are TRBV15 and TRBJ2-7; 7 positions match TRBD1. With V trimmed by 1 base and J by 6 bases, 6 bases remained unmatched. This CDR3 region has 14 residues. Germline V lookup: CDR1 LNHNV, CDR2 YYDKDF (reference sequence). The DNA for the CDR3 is TGTGCCACCAGCAGAGTCCGGGACAGAGTCGAGCAGTACTTC. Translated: CATSRVRDRVEQYF.